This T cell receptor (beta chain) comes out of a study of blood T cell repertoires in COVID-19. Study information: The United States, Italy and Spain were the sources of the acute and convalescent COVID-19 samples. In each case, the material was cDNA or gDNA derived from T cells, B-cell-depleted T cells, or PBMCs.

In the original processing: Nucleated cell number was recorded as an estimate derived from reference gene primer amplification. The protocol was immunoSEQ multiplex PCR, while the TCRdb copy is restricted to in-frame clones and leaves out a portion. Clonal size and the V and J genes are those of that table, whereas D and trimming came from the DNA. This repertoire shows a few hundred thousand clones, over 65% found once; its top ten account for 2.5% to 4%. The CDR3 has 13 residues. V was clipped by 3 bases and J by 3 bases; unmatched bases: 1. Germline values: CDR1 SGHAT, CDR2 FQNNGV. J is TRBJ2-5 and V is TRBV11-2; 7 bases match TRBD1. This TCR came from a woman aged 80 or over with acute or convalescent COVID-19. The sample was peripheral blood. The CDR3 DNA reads TGTGCCAGCAGCTTCGACAGGGAAGAGACCCAGTACTTC. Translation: CASSFDREETQYF.